Presented here are 4 T cell receptor beta chains from one specimen sequenced in a study of cytomegalovirus exposure and HLA in healthy donors. The PCR had 60 Vbeta and 13 Jbeta primers. Produced via immunoSEQ multiplex PCR; TCRdb's table is partial and in-frame only. This sample has approximately 88,000 clones, with over 75% found just once. The specimen sequenced was PBMCs. All receptors derive from a man between 18 and 35 years old in good health and CMV-seronegative.

A few counts support this clone. V usage is TRBV25-1 and J usage is TRBJ1-2, with D possibly TRBD1 on 6 matching bases. V lost 8 bases and J lost 6, with 13 bases in between. CDR3 size: 12 residues. Germline V gives CDR1 MGHDK, CDR2 SYGVNS. The CDR3 protein is CASSDRGNGYTF. CDR3 coding DNA: TGTGCCAGCTCGGACAGAGGTAATGGCTACACCTTC.

This clone occurred once. The chain recombines TRBV10-2 with TRBJ2-1, with 9 bases fitting TRBD1. V lost 4 bases to trimming and J lost 10 bases; unmatched junction nucleotides: 8. CDR3 size: 14 residues. From germline, CDR1 is WSHSY and CDR2 SAAADI. The CDR3 here is CASSVWTGVGEQFF. In DNA form, the CDR3 reads TGCGCCAGCAGTGTTTGGACAGGGGTGGGGGAGCAGTTCTTC.

This chain uses TRBV28 with TRBJ1-5, with 9 bases identical to TRBD1. This CDR3 comprises 18 residues. The ends lost 6 bases at V and 0 bases at J; junction bases unmatched: 12. The germline CDR1 and CDR2 sequences are MDHEN and SYDVKM. The DNA of the CDR3 is TGTGCCAGCAGCCACCGGGACAGGGTCATGTATAGCAATCAGCCCCAGCATTTT. It specifies CASSHRDRVMYSNQPQHF.

V gene TRBV5-1 combines with J gene TRBJ2-1; 7 bases map to TRBD2. The V gene's germline CDR1 is SGHRS and CDR2 YFSETQ. The trim removed 0 bases at V and 6 bases at J, leaving 12 bases unmatched. The CDR3 runs 17 residues. The CDR3 spells CASSLDAGSLAANEQFF. CDR3 DNA sequence: TGCGCCAGCAGCTTGGATGCCGGGTCTCTAGCGGCCAATGAGCAGTTCTTC. Filled out from reference TRBV5-1 and TRBJ2-1, the complete variable domain reads KAGVTQTPRYLIKTRGQQVTLSCSPISGHRSVSWYQQTPGQGLQFLFEYFSETQRNKGNFPGRFSGRQFSNSRSEMNVSTLELGDSALYLCASSLDAGSLAANEQFFGPGTRLTVL.